The rows below give T cell receptor beta chains drawn from one sample of a study of post-analysis software for immune sequencing data. TCRdb re-called the PCR reads through MiXCR, storing one row per CDR3 protein. The table lists roughly 650,000 distinct CDR3 sequences, 55% to 60% of them singletons, with about 10% in the top ten. The sample comprised blood. The source of these receptors is a girl aged 2 to 9 with multiple sclerosis. CDR3s include the opening cysteine and the closing phenylalanine or tryptophan. A D gene is named only where the DNA matches it firmly. The size of a clone is reported for some rows only, either as once, few or many, or as a class for expanded clones.

d_call | j_call | v_call | clone_size | cdr3_aa | cdr3_nt
. | TRBJ2-7 | TRBV25-1 | few | CASGGTDSYEQYF | TGTGCCAGCGGGGGGACTGACTCCTACGAGCAGTACTTC
. | TRBJ1-2 | TRBV5-1 | few | CASSWYRADYGYTF | TGCGCCAGCAGCTGGTACAGGGCGGACTATGGCTACACCTTC
. | TRBJ2-7 | TRBV6-5 | . | CASSYSSGESYEQYF | TGTGCCAGCAGTTACTCTAGTGGGGAGTCCTACGAGCAGTACTTC
. | TRBJ2-3 | TRBV10-3 | . | CAISDDTDTQYF | TGTGCCATCAGTGATGACACAGATACGCAGTATTTT
TRBD2 | TRBJ2-3 | TRBV20-1 | . | CSAHWERGAVDTQYF | TGCAGTGCTCACTGGGAGCGGGGGGCTGTGGATACGCAGTATTTT
. | TRBJ2-7 | TRBV7-2 | . | CASSFSQGGYEQYF | TGTGCCAGCAGCTTCAGTCAGGGGGGGTACGAGCAGTACTTC
. | TRBJ2-1 | TRBV2 | few | CASSVANLNEQFF | TGTGCCAGCAGTGTGGCCAACCTCAATGAGCAGTTCTTC
. | TRBJ1-1 | TRBV6-6 | . | CASSYGQPNTEAFF | TGTGCCAGCAGTTACGGGCAGCCGAACACTGAAGCTTTCTTT
TRBD1 | TRBJ2-1 | TRBV20-1 | . | CSASGTGGDNEQFF | TGCAGTGCTTCCGGGACAGGGGGGGACAATGAGCAGTTCTTC
TRBD2 | TRBJ2-1 | TRBV20-1 | once | CSARDYLAGGEVGEQFF | TGCAGTGCTAGAGACTATCTAGCGGGAGGAGAGGTGGGTGAGCAGTTCTTC
. | TRBJ2-6 | TRBV7-8 | . | CATLVNVLTF | TGTGCCACCTTAGTTAACGTCCTGACTTTC
. | TRBJ2-3 | TRBV2 | . | CASRMSTATDTQYF | TGTGCCAGCAGAATGTCCACCGCCACAGATACGCAGTATTTT
TRBD2 | TRBJ2-1 | TRBV6-5 | . | CASTSLAGASRNQQFF | TGTGCCAGCACCTCCTTAGCGGGAGCATCTCGCAATCAGCAGTTCTTC
TRBD1 | TRBJ2-7 | TRBV2 | few | CASKGDRSYEQYF | TGTGCCAGCAAAGGGGACAGATCCTACGAGCAGTACTTC
TRBD1 | TRBJ2-5 | TRBV5-1 | . | CASSRTGGEETQYF | TGCGCCAGCAGCCGGACAGGGGGGGAAGAGACCCAGTACTTC
TRBD1 | TRBJ2-5 | TRBV20-1 | few | CSPDRVQETQYF | TGCAGCCCCGACAGGGTTCAAGAGACCCAGTACTTC
TRBD2 | TRBJ2-7 | TRBV5-1 | . | CASRYHREEKSSYNEQYF | TGCGCCAGCAGGTACCACCGGGAGGAAAAGAGCTCCTACAATGAGCAGTACTTC
. | TRBJ2-3 | TRBV6-1 | . | CASGGSGVLRADTQYF | TGTGCCAGTGGAGGATCAGGGGTTTTGCGCGCAGATACGCAGTATTTT
TRBD1 | TRBJ2-5 | TRBV6-2/TRBV6-3 | . | CASSETGDRQYF | TGTGCCAGCAGTGAGACAGGGGACAGGCAGTACTTC
. | TRBJ2-1 | TRBV12-3/TRBV12-4 | few | CASGRLLTSHNEQFF | TGTGCCAGCGGGCGACTCCTAACCTCACACAATGAGCAGTTCTTC
TRBD2 | TRBJ2-7 | TRBV7-3 | . | CASSPSGRASYEQYF | TGTGCCAGCAGCCCAAGCGGGAGGGCCTCCTACGAGCAGTACTTC
TRBD2 | TRBJ2-3 | TRBV5-1 | few | CASAFREGRTDTQYF | TGCGCCAGCGCCTTTAGGGAGGGCAGGACAGATACGCAGTATTTT
. | TRBJ2-7 | TRBV6-1 | . | CASSEEWSVSYEQYF | TGTGCCAGCAGTGAAGAGTGGTCAGTTTCCTACGAGCAGTACTTC
. | TRBJ2-3 | TRBV9 | . | CASSVSRLMISGDTQYF | TGTGCCAGCAGCGTATCGAGGTTAATGATTTCTGGGGATACGCAGTATTTT
TRBD1 | TRBJ1-2 | TRBV7-9 | . | CASSLATGNYGYTF | TGTGCCAGCAGCTTAGCGACAGGGAACTATGGCTACACCTTC
. | TRBJ2-3 | TRBV2 | . | CASREGESPDTQYF | TGTGCCAGCAGGGAGGGAGAGAGTCCAGATACGCAGTATTTT
TRBD1 | TRBJ2-2 | TRBV28 | . | CASSLHHMTGPNTGELFF | TGTGCCAGCAGTCTGCACCACATGACAGGGCCGAACACCGGGGAGCTGTTTTTT
TRBD2 | TRBJ2-7 | TRBV6-2/TRBV6-3 | . | CASSYSGTSGFPRDEQYF | TGTGCCAGCAGTTATTCCGGGACTAGCGGCTTCCCGCGGGACGAGCAGTACTTC
TRBD2 | TRBJ2-3 | TRBV29-1 | once | CSVDGLAGTIDTRYF | TGCAGCGTTGATGGACTAGCGGGCACCATAGATACGCGGTATTTT
. | TRBJ2-7 | TRBV5-1 | . | CASSLEVPSYEQYF | TGCGCCAGCAGCTTAGAGGTCCCCTCCTACGAGCAGTACTTC